The 23 T cell receptor beta chains given below trace back to one sample, sequenced in a study of cytomegalovirus exposure and HLA in healthy donors. Primers: 60 Vbeta forward and 13 Jbeta reverse. Sequencing used immunoSEQ multiplex PCR; TCRdb keeps in-frame clones, though not all of them. The data show 150,000 to 200,000 clones, more than 70% seen once. The sequencing sample was made of PBMCs. Receptors originate from a man in his forties or fifties in good health and CMV-seropositive.

This clone has just one count. The rearrangement uses TRBV18 and TRBJ1-1; D not resolved. With 4 bases removed from V and 7 bases from J, the gap between germline ends came to 10 bases. Germline CDR1 and CDR2: KGHSH and LQKENI. The CDR3 covers 12 residues. The CDR3 nucleotides are TGTGCCAGCTCACTTTCGGGGTTTGAAGCTTTCTTT. This sequence encodes CASSLSGFEAFF.

The rearrangement links TRBV7-2 to TRBJ2-2; TRBD2 matches at 10 bases. Germline CDR1 reads SGHTA; CDR2 reads FQGNSA. V lost 6 bases, J lost 5 bases, and 6 bases stayed unmatched. CDR3 length equals 15 residues. CDR3 loop: CASRTPSGRTGELFF. The CDR3 region has the DNA TGTGCCAGCAGAACTCCTAGCGGGAGAACCGGGGAGCTGTTTTTT.

This chain links TRBV5-1 with TRBJ2-7, with 9 bases that match TRBD2. The J segment lost 3 bases and the V segment lost 2 bases, leaving 6 bases of the junction unmatched. The CDR3 sequence is 15 residues long. Looked up from germline, CDR1 is SGHRS and CDR2 is YFSETQ. Written as DNA, the CDR3 is TGCGCCAGCAGCTTAGCTAGCGGGACGAACTACGAGCAGTACTTC. This codes for CASSLASGTNYEQYF.

This chain links TRBV4-2 with TRBJ2-1, with TRBD2 matching over 10 bases. This CDR3 has 17 residues. V lost 0 bases to trimming and J lost 4 bases; unmatched junction nucleotides: 6. In germline, CDR1 is LGHNA, CDR2 YNFKEQ. CDR3 protein: CASSQEPSGSSYNEQFF. In DNA form, the CDR3 reads TGTGCCAGCAGCCAAGAACCTAGCGGGAGCTCTTACAATGAGCAGTTCTTC.

This clone was seen only once. The chain employs TRBV7-6 and TRBJ2-1, with no clear D. The CDR3 length is 18 residues. V shed 3 bases and J shed 0 bases, with 18 bases lying between them. Germline V lookup: CDR1 SGHVS, CDR2 FNYEAQ. The CDR3 DNA sequence: TGTGCCAGCAGCTTTGGGTACAGCCCGAAGAGCTCCTACAATGAGCAGTTCTTC. This gives the protein CASSFGYSPKSSYNEQFF.

The chain carries TRBV9 and TRBJ1-1; no clear D. Germline V CDR1 and CDR2: SGDLS, YYNGEE. The CDR3 is made up of 14 amino acids. With 5 bases removed from V and 8 bases from J, the gap between germline ends came to 19 bases. CDR3 sequence reads: CASSNYLDSKEAFF. In nucleotides, the CDR3 is TGTGCCAGCAGTAATTACCTCGACTCGAAAGAAGCTTTCTTT. The variable domain in full, with the rest retrieved from reference TRBV9 and TRBJ1-1, is DSGVTQTPKHLITATGQRVTLRCSPRSGDLSVYWYQQSLDQGLQFLIQYYNGEERAKGNILERFSAQQFPDLHSELNLSSLELGDSALYFCASSNYLDSKEAFFGQGTRLTVV.

This clone came up once. The rearrangement joins TRBV11-2 to TRBJ2-3, with a weak D call TRBD1 (5 bases). This CDR3 is built from 15 residues. CDR1 is SGHAT and CDR2 is FQNNGV in the germline V gene. The V gene lost 1 base and the J gene lost 5 bases, with 13 bases spanning the gap. The CDR3 here is CASSLGSAGLDTQYF. The CDR3 coding sequence is TGTGCCAGCAGCTTAGGATCGGCAGGGCTAGATACGCAGTATTTT.

The sample holds one count of this clone. This sequence joins TRBV27 and TRBJ2-3, with D perhaps matching TRBD2 (6 bases). The CDR3 is 14 residues long. Looked up from germline, CDR1 is MNHEY and CDR2 is SMNVEV (reference sequence). V was pared by 4 bases and J by 0 bases, with 8 bases between. The CDR3 nucleotides read TGTGCCAGCAGTTGGGGGACTAGCACAGATACGCAGTATTTT. Translating gives CASSWGTSTDTQYF.

The chain couples TRBV7-3 to TRBJ1-3; 8 bases line up with TRBD1. V was clipped by 4 bases and J by 3 bases; unmatched bases: 5. The CDR3 has 15 residues. Germline CDR1 reads SGHTA; CDR2 reads FQGTGA. The CDR3 sequence: CASSWAGGGGNTIYF. In DNA form, the CDR3 reads TGTGCCAGCAGCTGGGCAGGGGGCGGTGGAAACACCATATATTTT.

The CDR3 loop is CASRVTSGSPPVFF. Here the CDR3 DNA reads TGTGCCAGCAGGGTGACTAGCGGGAGCCCTCCGGTGTTCTTC. The V call is TRBV2, the J call TRBJ2-1, with 12 bases aligning to TRBD2. The junction had 12 bases not matched to a gene; V was cut back by 6 bases and J by 15 bases. CDR1 and CDR2 (germline): SNHLY, FYNNEI. This CDR3 is built from 14 residues.

The rearrangement uses TRBV2 and TRBJ1-1, with D perhaps matching TRBD1 (6 bases). The V gene's germline CDR1 is SNHLY and CDR2 FYNNEI. The CDR3 consists of 12 residues. V shed 9 bases and J shed 10 bases, with 18 bases lying between them. The DNA of the CDR3 is TGTGCCAGATCCCGGGACACTGGACGAGCTTTCTTT. Its translation is CARSRDTGRAFF.

This clone was counted once. The V gene is TRBV11-2, the J gene TRBJ1-3, with TRBD1 as a possible D gene (5 bases). Germline V gene data show CDR1 as SGHAT and CDR2 as FQNNGV. V was clipped by 8 bases and J by 2 bases, with 13 bases between them. CDR3 length: 14 amino acids. CDR3 sequence (DNA): TGTGCCAGCCATGGCGGGACCGCTGGAAACACCATATATTTT. Its translation is CASHGGTAGNTIYF.

This chain joins TRBV10-1 and TRBJ2-1, with 9 bases lining up with TRBD1. Germline CDR1 is WNHNN and CDR2 is SYGVQD (reference sequence). The CDR3 totals 16 residues. The J segment lost 2 bases and the V segment lost 2 bases, leaving 4 bases of the junction unmatched. The CDR3 region has the DNA TGCGCCAGCAGTGAGCTAGGGACAGGGACCTACAATGAGCAGTTCTTC. Translating gives CASSELGTGTYNEQFF.

The rearrangement links TRBV11-2 to TRBJ2-5, with a weak D call TRBD1 (6 bases). Trimming stripped 5 bases from V and 1 base from J, with 17 bases between. The CDR3 contains 16 residues. Germline V gene data show CDR1 as SGHAT and CDR2 as FQNNGV. The CDR3 spells CASSRIIGQTQETQYF. CDR3 nucleotide sequence: TGTGCCAGCAGCCGGATAATCGGACAGACCCAAGAGACCCAGTACTTC.

V gene TRBV5-4 combines with J gene TRBJ1-2, with D possibly being TRBD1 (5 bases). V lost 2 bases and J 1 base, leaving 9 bases between the germline ends. This CDR3 comprises 14 residues. Germline V gene sequence: CDR1 SGHNT, CDR2 YYREEE (reference sequence). The CDR3 sequence: CASSFKTDNYGYTF. CDR3 nucleotide sequence: TGTGCCAGCAGCTTTAAGACAGATAACTATGGCTACACCTTC.

The chain employs TRBV5-4 and TRBJ2-7; 9 bases align to TRBD2. CDR1 SGHNT and CDR2 YYREEE come from the germline V gene (reference sequence). CDR3 length: 18 amino acids. V gave up 0 bases and J gave up 2 bases; unmatched junction bases: 12. CDR3: CASSLGGRAKVDPYEQYF. The CDR3 nucleotides read TGTGCCAGCAGCTTGGGCGGGAGGGCGAAGGTGGACCCCTACGAGCAGTACTTC. Complete variable domain (other parts from reference TRBV5-4 and TRBJ2-7): ETGVTQSPTHLIKTRGQQVTLRCSSQSGHNTVSWYQQALGQGPQFIFQYYREEENGRGNFPPRFSGLQFPNYSSELNVNALELDDSALYLCASSLGGRAKVDPYEQYFGPGTRLTVT.

This chain connects TRBV28 to TRBJ1-5; D is unresolved. V lost 3 bases and J 7 bases, leaving 13 bases between the germline ends. CDR1 and CDR2 from the germline V gene are MDHEN and SYDVKM. The CDR3 sequence is 14 residues long. CDR3 DNA: TGTGCCAGCAGTTTTGGGAGAGGGTCGCAGCCCCAGCATTTT. Translation gives CASSFGRGSQPQHF.

The rearrangement uses TRBV27 and TRBJ1-5, with 9 positions matching TRBD1. There are 18 residues in the CDR3. From germline, CDR1 is MNHEY and CDR2 SMNVEV (reference sequence). With 4 bases clipped from V and 4 bases from J, the junction kept 14 bases outside the gene matches. The CDR3 protein is CASSSGTGFGAFNQPQHF. CDR3 DNA sequence: TGTGCCAGCAGTTCTGGGACAGGGTTCGGGGCTTTTAATCAGCCCCAGCATTTT.

The rearrangement links TRBV2 to TRBJ1-2, with 7 bases fitting TRBD1. Trimming at V came to 6 bases and at J to 4 bases, leaving 5 bases not matched to a gene. Germline CDR1 is SNHLY and CDR2 is FYNNEI. The CDR3 contains 13 residues. The CDR3, as DNA: TGTGCCAGCAGGGGGGGACAGACCTATGGCTACACCTTC. Translated, it gives CASRGGQTYGYTF.

The chain has TRBV6-1 and TRBJ1-3; 9 bases line up with TRBD1. Germline CDR1 MNHNS, CDR2 SASEGT. The CDR3 contains 16 residues. V shed 4 bases, J shed 0 bases, and the junction held 4 bases outside the gene matches. The CDR3 here is CASSGGQGSSGNTIYF. The DNA of the CDR3 is TGTGCCAGCAGTGGGGGACAGGGATCCTCTGGAAACACCATATATTTT.

This clone was seen only once. At the DNA level, this CDR3 is encoded by other sequences in the same sample as well. This chain uses TRBV5-1 with TRBJ1-1; D possibly corresponds to TRBD1 (6 bases). V shed 0 bases and J shed 3 bases, with 6 bases lying between them. Looked up from germline, CDR1 is SGHRS and CDR2 is YFSETQ. This CDR3 spans 13 amino acids. CDR3: CASSLGQDTEAFF. Written as DNA, the CDR3 is TGCGCCAGCAGCTTGGGACAGGACACTGAAGCTTTCTTT.

The gene calls are TRBV28 and TRBJ2-3, with 9 nucleotides matching TRBD2. Germline CDR1 and CDR2: MDHEN and SYDVKM. CDR3 length: 17 amino acids. With 6 bases clipped from V and 2 bases from J, the junction kept 12 bases outside the gene matches. DNA for the CDR3: TGTGCCAGCAGAACCTACCGACTAGCGGATTACACAGATACGCAGTATTTT. Translation gives CASRTYRLADYTDTQYF.

CDR3 sequence: CASSLGTSGRINEQFF. The CDR3 nucleotides are TGTGCCAGCAGCTTGGGAACTAGCGGTCGAATTAATGAGCAGTTCTTC. This chain uses TRBV5-6 with TRBJ2-1; TRBD2 agrees at 8 bases. The CDR3 extends over 16 amino acids. Germline V CDR1 and CDR2: SGHDT, YYEEEE. V dropped 0 bases and J dropped 7; count of bases not matched to a gene: 9.